What follows are 17 T cell receptor beta chains derived from one specimen sequenced in a study of T cell clones after liver transplantation. Data came from immunoSEQ multiplex PCR; TCRdb stores just in-frame clones and leaves some out. The sample has more than 9,000 clones; roughly 80% are singletons. This sample comprised CD8+ T cells from blood, obtained at the 22-month timepoint. These receptors all come from a human patient who received a liver transplant. Some T cells could come from the graft donor.

J is TRBJ1-2 and V is TRBV16, with 7 bases matching TRBD1. With V trimmed by 6 bases and J by 2 bases, 3 bases remained unmatched. This CDR3 is 13 amino acids long. Looked up from germline, CDR1 is KGHSY and CDR2 is FQNENV. CDR3 loop: CASSQQGNYGYTF. The CDR3 nucleotides are TGTGCCAGCAGTCAACAGGGGAACTATGGCTACACCTTC. The variable domain in full, completed from reference TRBV16 and TRBJ1-2, reads GEEVAQTPKHLVRGEGQKAKLYCAPIKGHSYVFWYQQVLKNEFKFLISFQNENVFDETGMPKERFSAKCLPNSPCSLEIQATKLEDSAVYFCASSQQGNYGYTFGSGTRLTVV.

V is TRBV11-2 and J is TRBJ2-7; TRBD1 matches at 9 bases. The CDR3 is 15 residues long. CDR1 and CDR2 from the germline V gene are SGHAT and FQNNGV. With 4 bases clipped from V and 3 bases from J, the junction kept 7 bases outside the gene matches. CDR3 region: CASSYPGQGIYEQYF. The CDR3 nucleotides read TGTGCCAGCAGCTACCCGGGACAGGGTATCTACGAGCAGTACTTC.

Of note for this clone: Other DNA sequences in the sample encode the same CDR3. This chain joins TRBV7-6 and TRBJ2-7; D uncertain. V lost 5 bases, J lost 3 bases, and 11 bases lay in between. Per the germline V gene, CDR1 is SGHVS and CDR2 is FNYEAQ. The CDR3 consists of 13 residues. CDR3 protein: CASSPGPNYEQYF. CDR3 in DNA: TGTGCCAGCAGCCCCGGGCCCAACTACGAGCAGTACTTC.

The rearrangement uses TRBV13 and TRBJ1-1, with D uncertain. Germline V CDR1 and CDR2: PRHDT, FYEKMQ (reference sequence). V lost 4 bases and J 1 base, leaving 10 bases between the germline ends. This CDR3 has 14 residues. CDR3 nucleotide sequence: TGTGCCAGCAGCTCACAGATCCCGAACACTGAAGCTTTCTTT. This gives the protein CASSSQIPNTEAFF.

The chain couples TRBV11-3 to TRBJ2-3, with D uncertain. The CDR3 extends over 15 amino acids. Per germline, CDR1 SGHNT and CDR2 YENEEA. Trimming shortened V by 5 bases and J by 0 bases, and 12 bases separated the two germline ends. CDR3 in DNA: TGTGCCAGCAGCCACTCGACAAATAGCACAGATACGCAGTATTTT. It codes for CASSHSTNSTDTQYF.

The chain links TRBV7-9 to TRBJ2-1; 9 bases map to TRBD2. CDR1 is SEHNR and CDR2 is FQNEAQ in the germline V gene (reference sequence). The CDR3 spans 16 residues. V lost 3 bases and J lost 6; bases outside the gene matches: 9. CDR3 nucleotides: TGTGCCAGCAGCTTTATTAGCGGGGGCTGGGGCAATGAGCAGTTCTTC. It codes for CASSFISGGWGNEQFF.

This chain connects TRBV4-1 to TRBJ1-2; 11 nucleotides line up with TRBD1. The ends lost 4 bases at V and 8 bases at J; junction bases unmatched: 12. Germline V gene data show CDR1 as MGHRA and CDR2 as YSYEKL. CDR3 length: 16 amino acids. Here the CDR3 DNA reads TGCGCCAGCAGCCGCCGAACCGGACAGGGGGCGGAAGGCTACACCTTC. Protein sequence: CASSRRTGQGAEGYTF.

The count of this clone is one. J is TRBJ1-3 and V is TRBV10-3, with D unresolved. Germline CDR1 reads ENHRY; CDR2 reads SYGVKD. V gave up 7 bases and J gave up 4 bases, with 14 bases separating them. This CDR3 contains 14 residues. The CDR3, as DNA: TGTGCCATCATGGGAGGGAAGGAGGGAAACACCATATATTTT. Protein sequence: CAIMGGKEGNTIYF.

V gene TRBV7-9 combines with J gene TRBJ1-2; 8 nucleotides agree with TRBD1. The V gene's germline CDR1 is SEHNR and CDR2 FQNEAQ (reference sequence). CDR3 length equals 15 residues. The V segment lost 1 base and the J segment 6 bases; nucleotides outside the gene matches: 7. DNA of the CDR3: TGTGCCAGCAGCTTAGGTATCAGGGGGCTCAATGGCTACACCTTC. Translating it yields CASSLGIRGLNGYTF.

The chain combines TRBV13 with TRBJ2-3, with D perhaps TRBD2 (6 bases). The CDR3 has 14 amino acids. The V end lost 3 bases, the J end lost 2 bases, and 9 bases lay between the germline ends. Germline V gene sequence: CDR1 PRHDT, CDR2 FYEKMQ (reference sequence). CDR3 in DNA: TGTGCCAGCAGCTTGAGGCGGGACACAGATACGCAGTATTTT. It translates to CASSLRRDTDTQYF.

The chain employs TRBV7-4 and TRBJ2-6, with D maybe TRBD2 (5 bases). The V gene's germline CDR1 is SGHVT and CDR2 SQSDAQ. The CDR3 runs 18 residues. Trimming took 5 bases from V and 5 from J, leaving 22 bases between them. CDR3 in amino acids: CASSRWASSQSRANVLTF. CDR3 sequence (DNA): TGTGCCAGCAGCCGATGGGCTAGCTCACAAAGTCGGGCCAACGTCCTGACTTTC.

The chain links TRBV19 to TRBJ2-3, with 8 bases fitting TRBD2. Germline lookup yields CDR1 LNHDA and CDR2 SQIVND (reference sequence). This CDR3 is built from 16 residues. After removal of 1 base from V and 1 base from J, the junction contained 4 bases not matched to a gene. The CDR3 reads CASSIVASGRTDTQYF. The CDR3 DNA reads TGTGCCAGTAGTATAGTAGCTAGCGGGCGCACAGATACGCAGTATTTT.

This CDR3 reads CASSLGTGAEAFF. The DNA for the CDR3 is TGTGCCAGCAGTTTAGGTACAGGAGCTGAAGCTTTCTTT. The V call is TRBV27, the J call TRBJ1-1, with a possible D match to TRBD1 (5 bases). Trimming removed 2 bases from V and 6 bases from J, with 10 bases in between. The CDR3 is 13 amino acids. In germline, CDR1 is MNHEY, CDR2 SMNVEV (reference sequence).

This chain uses TRBV4-1 with TRBJ2-7; TRBD1 matches 10 bases. This CDR3 region has 14 residues. The V segment lost 3 bases and the J segment 5 bases; nucleotides outside the gene matches: 4. Germline V lookup: CDR1 MGHRA, CDR2 YSYEKL. The CDR3 bases are TGCGCCAGCAGCCAGGGACAGGGGATGGACGAGCAGTACTTC. It codes for CASSQGQGMDEQYF.

The rearrangement uses TRBV7-6 and TRBJ1-1, with 7 bases aligning to TRBD1. The CDR3 sequence is 13 residues long. V lost 5 bases, J lost 4 bases, and 4 bases stayed unmatched. Germline V gene sequence: CDR1 SGHVS, CDR2 FNYEAQ. The CDR3: CASSQNRGTEAFF. The CDR3 DNA is TGTGCCAGCAGCCAAAACAGGGGCACTGAAGCTTTCTTT.

The V gene is TRBV6-5, the J gene TRBJ1-1; unclear D gene. There are 13 residues in the CDR3. V was clipped by 2 bases and J by 6 bases, with 10 bases between them. Germline CDR1 and CDR2: MNHEY and SVGAGI. The CDR3 sequence: CASSYGGDSEAFF. The DNA of the CDR3 is TGTGCCAGCAGTTACGGCGGAGATTCTGAAGCTTTCTTT.

The chain uses TRBV12-1 and TRBJ2-7; whether TRBD2, the table's D call, matches the DNA was not checked. TRBV12-1 is listed as a pseudogene. The CDR3 runs to 15 residues. The DNA of the CDR3 is TGTGCCACCATTGCACAGCGGGGGCTAGCCTACGAGCAGTACTTC. Its protein product is CATIAQRGLAYEQYF.